This T cell receptor (beta chain) emerged from a study of T cell changes during pregnancy in multiple sclerosis. The data were produced by immunoSEQ multiplex PCR, yet TCRdb's version contains in-frame clones alone and is incomplete. The table lists approximately 49,000 clones, 90% of them singletons. The germline V gene has CDR1 ENHRY and CDR2 SYGVKD. The CDR3 covers 12 residues. Trimming removed 0 bases from V and 7 bases from J, with 7 bases in between. The chain carries TRBV10-3 and TRBJ2-7; D perhaps matches TRBD2 (5 bases). The origin of this receptor is a female donor in good health, enrolled as a control in a pregnancy study. The source material was peripheral blood, sampled after pregnancy. The CDR3 reads CAISESSGEQYF. CDR3 DNA sequence: TGTGCCATCAGTGAGTCGTCGGGGGAGCAGTACTTC.